The clone carrying this T cell receptor (beta chain) was counted at least ten times. Its antigen is unidentified. The healthy adult donors were HIV-negative and reported no recent acute infections or vaccinations. This specimen belongs to a study of shared clonotypes between healthy human individuals. Study results and caveats: Rarefaction curves obtained for sorted subsets showed sequencing incomplete despite large depth. Memory subsets had estimated richness that was generally smaller than that of naive subsets. The study found about 4.6% of naive CD4 clonotypes shared across several donors.

This CDR3 is built from 14 residues. Per the germline V gene, CDR1 is MNHEY and CDR2 is SMNVEV (reference sequence). Trimming cost V 7 bases and J 0 bases, with 12 bases left between them. The assay was immunoSEQ multiplex PCR, and TCRdb's table has in-frame clones only and misses some. The sample carries about 100,000 clones, about 72% recorded once. The TCR comes from a woman aged 25 to 39 in good health. The V gene is TRBV27, the J gene TRBJ1-2; perhaps TRBD1 as D (6 bases). The sequenced sample was memory CD8+ T cells sorted from blood. Subset meaning: CD45RO+ cells pooled with CCR7-negative TemRA cells. This CDR3 reads CASKPGHTNYGYTF. The CDR3 DNA reads TGTGCCAGCAAACCGGGACACACTAACTATGGCTACACCTTC.